This TCR beta chain was profiled in a study of blood T cell repertoires in COVID-19. Between the trimmed V and J ends, which lost 0 bases and 4 bases, there was a span of 13 bases. The germline gives CDR1 GTSNPN, CDR2 SVGIG (reference sequence). The CDR3 sequence is 14 residues long. Original analysis: It was from reference gene primer amplification that nucleated cell counts were estimated. Data came from immunoSEQ multiplex PCR; TCRdb stores just in-frame clones and leaves some out. The V and J calls and clone size were taken over from that table, and D and trimming were inferred from the DNA. The data contain 90,000 to 150,000 clones, less than 90% of them singletons.

V is TRBV30 and J is TRBJ2-7; perhaps TRBD1 as D (6 bases). Sequencing was carried out using peripheral blood. The TCR was taken from a man between 65 and 79 years old who had recovered from COVID-19. Here the CDR3 DNA reads TGTGCCTGGAGTGTTGGGGGCTCCAATTACGAGCAGTACTTC. It yields the protein CAWSVGGSNYEQYF.